A selection of T cell receptor beta chains follows, all from one sample in a study of T cells in Graves' hyperthyroidism and ophthalmopathy. TCRdb fed the multiplex PCR reads into MiXCR, producing one record per CDR3 protein. The table has 490,000 or so distinct CDR3 sequences, about 20% seen once. Sequencing input: blood. These receptors were collected from a woman aged 65 to 85 with Graves' ophthalmopathy. The CDR3 runs from the conserved cysteine through the conserved F or W. A D gene is named only where the DNA matches it firmly. Clone size is stated in some rows and not others, as once, few, many or a class when expanded.

D | J | V | size | DNA | CDR3
- | TRBJ2-7 | TRBV10-3 | few | TGTGCCATCAGCCAGCGGAACTACGAGCAGTACTTC | CAISQRNYEQYF
- | TRBJ1-4 | TRBV10-3 | - | TGTGCCATCACCCCGGGAGGGAATGAAAAACTGTTTTTT | CAITPGGNEKLFF
TRBD2 | TRBJ2-7 | TRBV28 | many | TGTGCCAGCAGTGGCCAGAGCGGGAGGGCCTACGAGCAGTACTTC | CASSGQSGRAYEQYF
- | TRBJ1-1 | TRBV28 | many | TGTGCCAGCAGTTTACCCTCAGCTATGAACACTGAAGCTTTCTTT | CASSLPSAMNTEAFF
- | TRBJ2-2 | TRBV3-1 | many | TGTGCCAGCACCCCGCCCCGGTGGAACACCGGGGAGCTGTTTTTT | CASTPPRWNTGELFF
- | TRBJ2-7 | TRBV25-1 | - | TGTGCCAGCAGTGACCCCATAGAGCAGTACTTC | CASSDPIEQYF
- | TRBJ1-4 | TRBV7-2 | - | TGTGCCAGCAGCTTAAGTGGGGCGGGAAGTGGAAAACTGTTTTTT | CASSLSGAGSGKLFF
TRBD2 | TRBJ2-3 | TRBV7-9 | few | TGTGCCAGCAGCTCGACCGGGACTAGCGGGAGACATACGCAGTATTTT | CASSSTGTSGRHTQYF
- | TRBJ2-5 | TRBV10-1 | few | TGCGCCAGCAGTGAAACCTGGGGGGTGACCCAAGAGACCCAGTACTTC | CASSETWGVTQETQYF
- | TRBJ1-1 | TRBV25-1 | - | TGTGCCAGCAGAGGACAGTTCATGAACACTGAAGCTTTCTTT | CASRGQFMNTEAFF
- | TRBJ2-1 | TRBV20-1 | - | TGCAGTGCTAGTATAAATGAGCAGTTCTTC | CSASINEQFF
- | TRBJ1-1 | TRBV12-3/TRBV12-4 | many | TGTGCCAGCAGTCGGAGAGTCACTGAAGCTTTCTTT | CASSRRVTEAFF